The present TCR beta chain was sequenced within a study of radiation and T cells in renal cell carcinoma. The time point: blood 2 weeks post-SBRT. Treatment here: 15 Gy SBRT to primary tumor, nephrectomy 4 weeks later. The table lists this clone with a few counts. CDR3 length: 14 amino acids. V was trimmed by 6 bases and J by 3 bases, leaving 14 bases between them. Germline CDR1 MRHNA, CDR2 SNTAGT. Produced via immunoSEQ multiplex PCR; TCRdb's table is partial and in-frame only. The sample has some 80,000 clones, about 86% seen once. The chain has TRBV6-4 and TRBJ1-1, with D possibly TRBD1 on 6 matching bases. This sequence was found in a woman aged 50 to 65 with renal cell carcinoma. Sequencing was performed on blood, taken from a patient whose treatment included radiotherapy and nephrectomy. CDR3 nucleotides: TGTGCCAGCAGAAAGGGGGAAGGGGACACTGAAGCTTTCTTT. It is translated as CASRKGEGDTEAFF.